Presented here are 15 T cell receptor beta chains from one specimen sequenced in a study of response to subunit inactivated influenza vaccine. TCRdb independently ran MiXCR on the RT-PCR reads; one entry per CDR3 protein. The sample has 400,000 to 650,000 distinct CDR3 sequences, approximately 7.2% seen once. Source: PBMCs from blood, taken 23 months after vaccination. The receptors originated from a man between 50 and 70 years old who received an inactivated influenza vaccine.

The gene calls are TRBV7-2 and TRBJ2-2, with TRBD2 matching 10 bases. The CDR3 contains 16 residues. V was pared by 1 base and J by 5 bases, with 4 bases of the junction left unmatched. Germline CDR1 and CDR2: SGHTA and FQGNSA. The CDR3 is CASSLDSGGRTGELFF. In nucleotides, the CDR3 is TGTGCCAGCAGCTTAGATAGCGGGGGGAGGACCGGGGAGCTGTTTTTT.

The chain links TRBV20-1 to TRBJ1-1; D perhaps matches TRBD1 (5 bases). Trimming took 4 bases from V and 0 from J, leaving 12 bases between them. Germline V gene data show CDR1 as DFQATT and CDR2 as SNEGSKA (reference sequence). This CDR3 has 14 amino acids. CDR3 loop: CSATLQVLNTEAFF. The CDR3 DNA reads as TGCAGTGCTACCTTACAGGTCTTGAACACTGAAGCTTTCTTT.

This clonotype was recorded a few times. The V gene is TRBV3-1, the J gene TRBJ2-1; a possible D gene is TRBD2 (5 bases). Germline lookup yields CDR1 LGHDT and CDR2 YNNKEL (reference sequence). Trimming removed 0 bases from V and 9 bases from J, with 15 bases in between. This CDR3 has 15 residues. CDR3 sequence: CASSQDLTRGSEQFF. The CDR3 DNA reads as TGTGCCAGCAGCCAAGATCTGACGAGAGGGAGTGAGCAGTTCTTC.

Many counts were recorded for this clonotype. The V call is TRBV7-8, the J call TRBJ2-7, with D possibly being TRBD1 (5 bases). Germline CDR1 reads SGHVS; CDR2 reads FQNEAQ. CDR3 size: 13 residues. V lost 5 bases and J 6 bases, leaving 14 bases between the germline ends. CDR3 nucleotide sequence: TGTGCCAGCAGCGGGGTGCAGGGTGGCGAGCAGTACTTC. As protein: CASSGVQGGEQYF.

The gene calls are TRBV5-5 and TRBJ2-7; the D gene is possibly TRBD1 (6 bases). The CDR3 extends over 14 amino acids. The V end was cut by 3 bases, the J end by 1 base, with 11 bases between. Germline-derived CDR1 and CDR2 are SGHKS and YYEKEE (reference sequence). Written as DNA, the CDR3 is TGTGCCAGCAGCTCCCAAGGACAGTCCTACGAGCAGTACTTC. Protein: CASSSQGQSYEQYF. The complete variable domain, with remaining parts taken from reference TRBV5-5 and TRBJ2-7, reads DAGVTQSPTHLIKTRGQQVTLRCSPISGHKSVSWYQQVLGQGPQFIFQYYEKEERGRGNFPDRFSARQFPNYSSELNVNALLLGDSALYLCASSSQGQSYEQYFGPGTRLTVT.

This clonotype was counted many times. J is TRBJ2-3 and V is TRBV5-1; no definite D call. Germline lookup yields CDR1 SGHRS and CDR2 YFSETQ. Trimming shortened V by 5 bases and J by 1 base, and 17 bases separated the two germline ends. This CDR3 is built from 16 residues. Written as DNA, the CDR3 is TGCGCCAGCAGTCCTGACGGCCGCCGAGGCACAGATACGCAGTATTTT. Translated, it gives CASSPDGRRGTDTQYF.

This clonotype was observed a handful of times. The rearrangement links TRBV29-1 to TRBJ2-1; 8 bases map to TRBD1. Trimming removed 2 bases from V and 7 bases from J; junction bases left unmatched: 7. The CDR3 is 14 residues long. The germline V gene encodes CDR1 SQVTM and CDR2 ANQGSEA. The CDR3 loop reads CSVELAGGPNEQFF. In DNA form, the CDR3 reads TGCAGCGTTGAACTGGCAGGGGGCCCAAATGAGCAGTTCTTC.

Ten or more counts support this clonotype. CDR3 loop: CSAASGVHEQYF. In DNA, the CDR3 is TGCAGCGCGGCTAGCGGGGTCCACGAGCAGTACTTC. V is TRBV29-1 and J is TRBJ2-7, with TRBD2 identical over 9 bases. The germline V gene has CDR1 SQVTM and CDR2 ANQGSEA. V was pared by 7 bases and J by 5 bases, with 6 bases of the junction left unmatched. The CDR3 consists of 12 residues.

V gene TRBV7-8 combines with J gene TRBJ2-1; possibly TRBD2 for D (6 bases). V was pared by 1 base and J by 4 bases, with 11 bases between. The CDR3 contains 15 residues. Germline V lookup: CDR1 SGHVS, CDR2 FQNEAQ. CDR3 coding DNA: TGTGCCAGCAGCTTAGGACACGCGGGGTACAATGAGCAGTTCTTC. Translation gives CASSLGHAGYNEQFF.

This clonotype was detected only a few times. The chain employs TRBV18 and TRBJ1-1, with D uncertain. CDR3 length equals 15 residues. Germline CDR1 KGHSH, CDR2 LQKENI. Trimming removed 1 base from V and 3 bases from J, with 12 bases in between. The CDR3 nucleotides are TGTGCCAGCTCACCACGGGCAGCTGGGGACACTGAAGCTTTCTTT. Translating gives CASSPRAAGDTEAFF.

This clonotype was counted between two and nine times. The chain employs TRBV25-1 and TRBJ2-7, with D possibly being TRBD1 (5 bases). The CDR3 has 14 residues. Trimming shortened V by 0 bases and J by 2 bases, and 8 bases separated the two germline ends. Germline V gene sequence: CDR1 MGHDK, CDR2 SYGVNS. CDR3 region: CASSEYRVPYEQYF. DNA for the CDR3: TGTGCCAGCAGTGAATACAGGGTGCCCTACGAGCAGTACTTC.

This clonotype turned up a few times. The DNA for the CDR3 is TGTGCCAGCAGTCGTCAGGGAAGTCAGCCTGGAAACACCATATATTTT. This codes for CASSRQGSQPGNTIYF. The chain carries TRBV12-3 or TRBV12-4 and TRBJ1-3; TRBD1 might be the D (5 bases). The CDR3 sequence is 16 residues long. The V gene lost 5 bases and the J gene lost 2 bases, with 16 bases spanning the gap.

The chain couples TRBV7-2 to TRBJ2-1; D possibly corresponds to TRBD2 (7 bases). The CDR3 consists of 15 residues. CDR1 is SGHTA, CDR2 FQGNSA, per germline. V was shortened by 1 base and J by 8 bases, with 15 bases between the two germline ends. CDR3 region: CASSLEGEGRYEQFF. The CDR3 nucleotides are TGTGCCAGCAGCTTAGAGGGGGAGGGCAGGTATGAGCAGTTCTTC.

This clonotype showed up just a few times. The gene calls are TRBV7-2 and TRBJ1-4; D uncertain. The CDR3 sequence is 13 residues long. Trimming removed 5 bases at V and 6 bases at J, with 10 bases between. The germline V gene encodes CDR1 SGHTA and CDR2 FQGNSA. CDR3 sequence reads: CASSPLGDEKLFF. CDR3 nucleotides: TGTGCCAGCAGCCCCCTAGGTGATGAAAAACTGTTTTTT.

This clonotype came up many times. The chain combines TRBV7-9 with TRBJ1-1; 9 positions agree with TRBD1. This CDR3 region has 15 residues. Looked up from germline, CDR1 is SEHNR and CDR2 is FQNEAQ (reference sequence). V gave up 4 bases and J gave up 4 bases; unmatched junction bases: 7. CDR3 protein: CASSSNRGLLTEAFF. The DNA of the CDR3 is TGTGCCAGCAGCTCCAACAGGGGGCTTCTCACTGAAGCTTTCTTT.